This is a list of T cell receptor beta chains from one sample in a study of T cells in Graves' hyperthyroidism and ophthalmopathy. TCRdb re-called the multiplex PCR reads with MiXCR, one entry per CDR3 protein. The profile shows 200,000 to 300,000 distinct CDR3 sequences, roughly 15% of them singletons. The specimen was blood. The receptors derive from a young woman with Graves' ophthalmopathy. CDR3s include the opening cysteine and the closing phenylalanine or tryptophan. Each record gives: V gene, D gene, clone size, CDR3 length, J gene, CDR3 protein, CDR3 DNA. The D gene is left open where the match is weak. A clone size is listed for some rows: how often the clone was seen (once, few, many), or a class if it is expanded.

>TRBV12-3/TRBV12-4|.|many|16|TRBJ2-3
CASSPEGRGPTDTQYF
TGTGCCAGCAGCCCCGAGGGGAGGGGGCCCACAGATACGCAGTATTTT
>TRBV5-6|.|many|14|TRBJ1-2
CASSLGPSNYGYTF
TGTGCCAGCAGCTTGGGCCCCTCCAACTATGGCTACACCTTC
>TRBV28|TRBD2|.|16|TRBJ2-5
CASRTRRLAAPETQYF
TGTGCCAGCAGGACTCGCCGACTAGCGGCCCCCGAGACCCAGTACTTC
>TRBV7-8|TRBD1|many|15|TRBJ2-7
CASSLEQGQGARWYF
TGTGCCAGCAGCTTAGAGCAGGGACAGGGGGCCCGGTGGTACTTC
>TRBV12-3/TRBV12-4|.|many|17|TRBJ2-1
CASSLEYGVSSYNEQFF
TGTGCCAGCAGTTTAGAGTATGGAGTCAGCTCCTACAATGAGCAGTTCTTC
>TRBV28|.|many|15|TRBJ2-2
CASRVYSGRTGELFF
TGTGCCAGCAGGGTCTATTCAGGACGCACCGGGGAGCTGTTTTTT
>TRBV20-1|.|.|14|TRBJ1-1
CSAPGFGRNTEAFF
TGCAGTGCCCCGGGTTTTGGTAGGAACACTGAAGCTTTCTTT
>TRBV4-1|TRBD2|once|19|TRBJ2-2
CASSQVRLAGDREHRGAVF
TGCGCCAGCAGCCAAGTCCGACTAGCGGGGGATCGCGAACACCGGGGAGCTGTTTTT
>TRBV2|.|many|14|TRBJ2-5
CASSEEFQGETQYF
TGTGCCAGCAGTGAAGAGTTTCAGGGAGAGACCCAGTACTTC
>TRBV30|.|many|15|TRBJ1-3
CAWSGWAASGNTIYF
TGTGCCTGGAGTGGTTGGGCAGCGTCTGGAAACACCATATATTTT
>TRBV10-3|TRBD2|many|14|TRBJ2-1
CATFTSGSHNEQFF
TGTGCCACCTTTACTAGCGGGAGTCACAATGAGCAGTTCTTC
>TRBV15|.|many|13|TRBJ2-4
CATGGRTNDRQYF
TGTGCCACCGGGGGCCGGACTAACGACCGTCAGTACTTC
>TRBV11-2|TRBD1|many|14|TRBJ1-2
CASSSVDREAGYTF
TGTGCCAGCAGCTCCGTGGACAGGGAAGCTGGCTACACCTTC
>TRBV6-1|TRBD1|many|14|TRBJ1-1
CASREDRGNTEAFF
TGTGCCAGCAGGGAGGACAGGGGCAACACTGAAGCTTTCTTT
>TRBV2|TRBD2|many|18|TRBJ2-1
CASSGTSGGSSSYNEQFF
TGTGCCAGCAGTGGAACTAGCGGGGGGTCGAGCTCCTACAATGAGCAGTTCTTC
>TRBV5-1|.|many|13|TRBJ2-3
CASSSDYTDTQYF
TGCGCCAGCAGCTCGGACTACACAGATACGCAGTATTTT
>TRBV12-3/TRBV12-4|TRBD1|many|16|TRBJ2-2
CASSDAGGRWTGELFF
TGTGCCAGCAGTGACGCAGGGGGCCGGTGGACCGGGGAGCTGTTTTTT
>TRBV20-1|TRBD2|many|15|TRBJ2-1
CSAIGASGIYNEQFF
TGCAGTGCTATCGGGGCTAGCGGGATATACAATGAGCAGTTCTTC
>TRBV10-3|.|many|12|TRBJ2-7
CAIRDRLPEQYF
TGTGCCATCAGGGACAGACTTCCCGAGCAGTACTTC
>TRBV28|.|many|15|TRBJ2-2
CASIGGRGNTGELFF
TGTGCCAGCATCGGTGGGAGAGGGAACACCGGGGAGCTGTTTTTT
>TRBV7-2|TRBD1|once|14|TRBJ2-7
CASSRQGDAYEQYF
TGTGCCAGCAGCCGACAGGGGGACGCCTACGAGCAGTACTTC
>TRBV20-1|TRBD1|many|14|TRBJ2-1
CSARDKGTGYEQFF
TGCAGTGCTAGAGATAAGGGGACAGGCTATGAGCAGTTCTTC
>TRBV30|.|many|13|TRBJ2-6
CAWSRSGANVLTF
TGTGCCTGGTCAAGGAGCGGGGCCAACGTCCTGACTTTC
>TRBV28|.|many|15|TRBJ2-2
CASRPLRGLTGELFF
TGTGCCAGCAGGCCTCTCAGAGGGCTCACCGGGGAGCTGTTTTTT
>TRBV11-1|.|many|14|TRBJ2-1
CASSPVSSYNEQFF
TGTGCCAGCAGCCCCGTTAGCTCCTACAATGAGCAGTTCTTC
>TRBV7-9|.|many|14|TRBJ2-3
CASSLGADGGAQYF
TGTGCCAGCAGCTTAGGGGCCGACGGAGGAGCGCAGTATTTT
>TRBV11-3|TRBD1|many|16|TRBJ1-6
CASSQAGQLYNSPLHF
TGTGCCAGCAGCCAAGCGGGACAGCTTTATAATTCACCCCTCCACTTT
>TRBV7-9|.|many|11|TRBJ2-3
CASGTTDTQYF
TGTGCCAGCGGGACCACAGATACGCAGTATTTT
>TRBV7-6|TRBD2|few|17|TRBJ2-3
CASSLGLAGAGRDTQYF
TGTGCCAGCAGCCTTGGACTAGCGGGTGCGGGAAGAGATACGCAGTATTTT
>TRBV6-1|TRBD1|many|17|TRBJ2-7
CASSEWKDRGLIYEQYF
TGTGCCAGCAGTGAATGGAAGGACAGGGGGCTTATCTACGAGCAGTACTTC
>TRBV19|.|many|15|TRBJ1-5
CASSIVSQGNQPQHF
TGTGCCAGTAGTATAGTAAGCCAGGGTAATCAGCCCCAGCATTTT